Following are 30 T cell receptor beta chains from one sample sequenced in a study of cytomegalovirus exposure and HLA in healthy donors. Primers included in the PCR were 60 Vbeta and 13 Jbeta primers. Method: immunoSEQ multiplex PCR; TCRdb's copy keeps in-frame clones and lacks some. This sample has approximately 300,000 clones; about 80% occur once, and the top ten carry around 0.33%. The material sequenced was PBMCs. The receptors stem from a girl aged 2 to 9 in good health and CMV-seronegative.

The chain couples TRBV30 to TRBJ1-1; D gene uncertain. CDR1 and CDR2 (germline): GTSNPN, SVGIG (reference sequence). Between the trimmed V and J ends, which lost 0 bases and 3 bases, there was a span of 8 bases. The CDR3 sequence is 13 residues long. The CDR3 reads CAWSVLLDTEAFF. CDR3 sequence (DNA): TGTGCCTGGAGTGTACTTCTGGACACTGAAGCTTTCTTT.

The chain is built from TRBV5-4 and TRBJ1-2, with D perhaps TRBD1 (5 bases). The V end was cut by 0 bases, the J end by 4 bases, with 16 bases between. CDR3 length: 16 residues. Germline CDR1 reads SGHNT; CDR2 reads YYREEE (reference sequence). The CDR3 nucleotides are TGTGCCAGCAGCTTGGGTCCGGGACTTACCGTCTATGGCTACACCTTC. Protein: CASSLGPGLTVYGYTF.

The rearrangement joins TRBV9 to TRBJ2-1; TRBD2 matches 11 bases. The length of the CDR3 is 18 residues. The V gene's germline CDR1 is SGDLS and CDR2 YYNGEE. The trim removed 0 bases at V and 0 bases at J, leaving 5 bases unmatched. The CDR3, as DNA: TGTGCCAGCAGCGTAGCTAGCGGGGGGTCTTCCTCCTACAATGAGCAGTTCTTC. Its protein is CASSVASGGSSSYNEQFF.

This clone was seen a single time. This chain links TRBV27 with TRBJ2-1; D might be TRBD1 (6 bases). V was clipped by 2 bases and J by 7 bases, with 9 bases between them. Germline V lookup: CDR1 MNHEY, CDR2 SMNVEV (reference sequence). The CDR3 is 13 residues long. CDR3 sequence (DNA): TGTGCCAGCAGTTTACAGGGGCCAAATGAGCAGTTCTTC. Protein product: CASSLQGPNEQFF.

This clone occurred a few times. In the same sample, other DNA sequences code for this CDR3. The chain uses TRBV9 and TRBJ1-1; 8 nucleotides agree with TRBD1. This CDR3 is built from 14 residues. J was trimmed by 10 bases and V by 5 bases; bases with no gene match: 13. The germline V gene encodes CDR1 SGDLS and CDR2 YYNGEE. CDR3 loop: CASSAGQGLGGAFF. DNA of the CDR3: TGTGCCAGCAGTGCTGGACAGGGCTTGGGTGGAGCTTTCTTT.

A few counts support this clone. The chain recombines TRBV6-4 with TRBJ2-7, with a weak D call TRBD2 (5 bases). The germline V and J ends were trimmed by 2 bases and 9 bases, with 23 bases remaining between them. The CDR3 totals 16 residues. Germline V CDR1 and CDR2: MRHNA, SNTAGT. The CDR3 is CASSDGGMWSLSVQYF. For the CDR3, the DNA is TGTGCCAGCAGTGACGGAGGCATGTGGAGTCTCAGTGTGCAGTACTTC.

The chain uses TRBV11-2 and TRBJ2-2; 9 positions match TRBD1. Germline values: CDR1 SGHAT, CDR2 FQNNGV. V lost 4 bases and J lost 15; bases outside the gene matches: 9. CDR3 size: 13 residues. The CDR3 DNA follows: TGTGCCAGCAGCTCGCCCGGGACAGGGTCGTTGTTTTTT. Translated: CASSSPGTGSLFF.

The chain joins TRBV21-1 to TRBJ2-3; no DNA check was done on the table's D call, TRBD2. TRBV21-1 is noted as a pseudogene. The CDR3 runs 18 residues. CDR3 sequence: CASSTRPRRDEFTDTQYF. The CDR3 nucleotides read TGTGCCAGCAGCACCCGCCCACGGCGGGATGAGTTCACAGATACGCAGTATTTT.

The chain carries TRBV19 and TRBJ1-2, with TRBD1 matching 7 bases. The trim removed 6 bases at V and 4 bases at J, leaving 14 bases unmatched. Germline loops: CDR1 LNHDA, CDR2 SQIVND (reference sequence). The CDR3 totals 16 residues. CDR3 DNA: TGTGCCAGTAGGCTTATCCTTGACAGGGAGACCTATGGCTACACCTTC. Encoded protein: CASRLILDRETYGYTF.

V usage is TRBV19 and J usage is TRBJ1-5, with TRBD1 identical over 7 bases. Germline trimming cut 5 bases from V and 4 bases from J; bases unmatched to any gene: 8. The CDR3 has 15 residues. The germline CDR1 and CDR2 sequences are LNHDA and SQIVND (reference sequence). CDR3 in amino acids: CASSVGDSSNQPQHF. The CDR3 bases are TGTGCCAGTAGTGTTGGGGACAGCAGTAATCAGCCCCAGCATTTT.

V and J are TRBV6-1 and TRBJ2-7; weak D call: TRBD1 (5 bases). Trimming took off 1 base at V and 1 base at J, with 14 bases between the two ends. There are 16 residues in the CDR3. Germline loops: CDR1 MNHNS, CDR2 SASEGT. The CDR3 DNA is TGTGCCAGCAGTGAAGTGAGCAGGGTCGAATCCTACGAGCAGTACTTC. This gives the protein CASSEVSRVESYEQYF.

This clone has just one count. The genes are TRBV9 and TRBJ2-1; 10 bases are shared with TRBD2. This CDR3 has 15 residues. V was clipped by 1 base and J by 6 bases; unmatched bases: 4. Germline assignment: CDR1 SGDLS and CDR2 YYNGEE. This CDR3 is CASSVLSGRGNEQFF. CDR3 DNA sequence: TGTGCCAGCAGCGTACTAAGCGGGAGGGGCAATGAGCAGTTCTTC.

The chain joins TRBV5-4 to TRBJ2-7; TRBD2 matches at 12 bases. V lost 2 bases to trimming and J lost 6 bases; unmatched junction nucleotides: 6. The V gene's germline CDR1 is SGHNT and CDR2 YYREEE (reference sequence). This CDR3 is built from 15 residues. The CDR3 is CASSFSPSGGAEQYF. In DNA, the CDR3 is TGTGCCAGCAGCTTTAGCCCTAGCGGGGGGGCCGAGCAGTACTTC.

The chain recombines TRBV10-1 with TRBJ1-4; D is possibly TRBD1 (5 bases). From germline, CDR1 is WNHNN and CDR2 SYGVQD (reference sequence). The ends were cut back, 6 bases at V and 0 bases at J, with 14 bases in the middle. The CDR3 spans 16 residues. Written as DNA, the CDR3 is TGCGCCAGCAGGGGGGAGGGATCTACAACTAATGAAAAACTGTTTTTT. Translated: CASRGEGSTTNEKLFF.

This clone appeared a single time. The rearrangement links TRBV28 to TRBJ2-7, with D hard to call. In germline, CDR1 is MDHEN, CDR2 SYDVKM. V lost 2 bases and J 1 base, leaving 9 bases between the germline ends. This CDR3 contains 14 residues. The CDR3 bases are TGTGCCAGCAGTTTAGGTCAGAAATCCTACGAGCAGTACTTC. Translation gives CASSLGQKSYEQYF.

The V gene is TRBV10-3, the J gene TRBJ1-2, with D possibly TRBD1 on 5 matching bases. CDR1 is ENHRY, CDR2 SYGVKD, per germline. The V gene lost 7 bases and the J gene lost 7 bases, with 19 bases spanning the gap. There are 14 residues in the CDR3. In nucleotides, the CDR3 is TGTGCCATCAACCGGGGGGGAAAAGTGGGTGGCTACACCTTC. Translation: CAINRGGKVGGYTF.

CDR3 nucleotides: TGTGCCAGCAGCTTTGACAGTCAAGAGACCCAGTACTTC. It codes for CASSFDSQETQYF. This chain uses TRBV5-6 with TRBJ2-5, with TRBD1 as a possible D gene (5 bases). Germline V gene lookup returns CDR1 SGHDT and CDR2 YYEEEE. This CDR3 has 13 amino acids. The V end was cut by 2 bases, the J end by 2 bases, with 7 bases between. The whole variable domain, filled in from reference TRBV5-6 and TRBJ2-5, reads DAGVTQSPTHLIKTRGQQVTLRCSPKSGHDTVSWYQQALGQGPQFIFQYYEEEERQRGNFPDRFSGHQFPNYSSELNVNALLLGDSALYLCASSFDSQETQYFGPGTRLLVL.

The gene calls are TRBV29-1 and TRBJ1-2; D is unresolved. The germline V and J ends were trimmed by 1 base and 4 bases, with 13 bases remaining between them. Germline V gene lookup returns CDR1 SQVTM and CDR2 ANQGSEA. CDR3 length: 14 amino acids. Here the CDR3 DNA reads TGCAGCGTTGAAGGTGCGGACTTTTCCTATGGCTACACCTTC. The encoded protein is CSVEGADFSYGYTF.

This sequence joins TRBV27 and TRBJ2-5, with D possibly being TRBD1 (6 bases). Trimming took 7 bases from V and 6 from J, leaving 15 bases between them. Per the germline V gene, CDR1 is MNHEY and CDR2 is SMNVEV (reference sequence). This CDR3 contains 13 residues. CDR3 loop: CASTPARGKTQYF. As DNA, the CDR3 is TGTGCCAGCACCCCCGCCAGGGGAAAGACCCAGTACTTC.

The rearrangement links TRBV6-7 to TRBJ2-6; D perhaps matches TRBD1 (6 bases). TRBV6-7 is an ORF, and what it does is uncertain. This CDR3 region has 12 residues. As DNA, the CDR3 is TGTGCGGGGGCCGGCCCCTCCAACGTCCTGACTTTC. It codes for CAGAGPSNVLTF.

This clone was picked up one time. The rearrangement joins TRBV11-2 to TRBJ2-3, with D possibly being TRBD2 (6 bases). The V gene's germline CDR1 is SGHAT and CDR2 FQNNGV. This CDR3 is built from 15 residues. With 1 base removed from V and 2 bases from J, the gap between germline ends came to 10 bases. CDR3 DNA: TGTGCCAGCAGCTTAGTGGGGGGATCCACAGATACGCAGTATTTT. Amino acid sequence: CASSLVGGSTDTQYF.

This sequence joins TRBV7-2 and TRBJ1-6, with D unclear. V gave up 2 bases and J gave up 9 bases, with 8 bases separating them. The CDR3 runs 13 residues. Germline CDR1 reads SGHTA; CDR2 reads FQGNSA. CDR3 DNA sequence: TGTGCCAGCAGCTTAACACCGGGTTCACCCCTCCACTTT. It yields the protein CASSLTPGSPLHF.

V usage is TRBV4-1 and J usage is TRBJ1-5, with a weak D call TRBD1 (5 bases). V lost 0 bases and J 5 bases, leaving 23 bases between the germline ends. CDR3 length: 19 amino acids. From germline, CDR1 is MGHRA and CDR2 YSYEKL. The CDR3 sequence: CASSQEAGYGSMFDQPQHF. Written as DNA, the CDR3 is TGCGCCAGCAGCCAAGAAGCAGGGTATGGTTCAATGTTCGATCAGCCCCAGCATTTT.

The chain joins TRBV9 to TRBJ1-1; D is unresolved. Germline V gene sequence: CDR1 SGDLS, CDR2 YYNGEE. V shed 4 bases and J shed 4 bases, with 14 bases lying between them. The CDR3 extends over 14 amino acids. CDR3 DNA sequence: TGTGCCAGCAGCCTAGAGGTGGGAGGCACTGAAGCTTTCTTT. It yields the protein CASSLEVGGTEAFF.

This sequence joins TRBV5-1 and TRBJ2-1; D call uncertain. Germline V gene lookup returns CDR1 SGHRS and CDR2 YFSETQ. This CDR3 is 17 amino acids long. V was cut by 0 bases and J by 2 bases, with 15 bases left in between. CDR3 in DNA: TGCGCCAGCAGCTTGGCCCCTGACACTTCGACCTACAATGAGCAGTTCTTC. Translating gives CASSLAPDTSTYNEQFF.

The V gene is TRBV19, the J gene TRBJ1-4, with a possible D match to TRBD1 (5 bases). Trimming took 1 base from V and 3 from J, leaving 9 bases between them. This CDR3 is 15 amino acids long. Germline V gene sequence: CDR1 LNHDA, CDR2 SQIVND (reference sequence). CDR3 amino acids: CASSIARAANEKLFF. The DNA for the CDR3 is TGTGCCAGTAGTATAGCCAGGGCAGCTAATGAAAAACTGTTTTTT.

J is TRBJ2-1 and V is TRBV13; possibly TRBD2 for D (5 bases). CDR1 and CDR2 from the germline V gene are PRHDT and FYEKMQ (reference sequence). The ends were cut back, 3 bases at V and 12 bases at J, with 21 bases in the middle. CDR3 length: 15 residues. DNA for the CDR3: TGTGCCAGCAGCTTGTCGGGTAGGGAGAGAACGGGGCAGTTCTTC. Translation: CASSLSGRERTGQFF.

The V and J genes are TRBV28 and TRBJ2-5, with 9 nucleotides matching TRBD2. The end of the DNA aligns better with TRBJ2-7, so the J call may be wrong. The germline CDR1 and CDR2 sequences are MDHEN and SYDVKM. The CDR3 has 15 amino acids. CDR3 sequence reads: CASSSGGGGAYEQYF. The DNA for the CDR3 is TGTGCCAGCAGTTCTGGCGGGGGGGGCGCGTACGAGCAGTACTTC.

The CDR3 DNA follows: TGTGCCAGCAGTGCAAATCGACAGGGGCGGTTGAACACTGAAGCTTTCTTT. It specifies CASSANRQGRLNTEAFF. The gene calls are TRBV27 and TRBJ1-1, with 8 bases matching TRBD1. This CDR3 is built from 17 residues. Germline lookup yields CDR1 MNHEY and CDR2 SMNVEV (reference sequence). The ends lost 5 bases at V and 0 bases at J; junction bases unmatched: 11.

This clone occurred a few times. The rearrangement uses TRBV21-1 and TRBJ2-7; the table's D call of TRBD2 was not tested on the DNA. TRBV21-1 is a documented pseudogene. The CDR3 has 15 residues. CDR3 coding DNA: TGTGCCAGCAGCAAATTGGTAGGGGAGGGGCTCGAGCAGTACTTC. Protein sequence: CASSKLVGEGLEQYF.